The 30 T cell receptor beta chains below all came from one sample that was sequenced in a study of T-cell reconstitution after alpha-beta-depleted transplantation in children. The authors prepared the TCRbeta library with unique molecular identifiers. TCRdb ran MiXCR on the PCR reads and lists one entry per CDR3 protein. The table shows roughly 790,000 distinct CDR3 sequences, with approximately 15% occurring only once. Here the sequenced sample was PBMCs, mostly from graft donor cells, taken 360 days after TCRalphabeta/CD19-depleted stem cell transplant. The receptors were sampled from a male patient between 5 and 17 years old who had a stem cell transplant for acute lymphoblastic leukemia, so the T cells may come from the graft donor.

The sample holds a few counts of this clonotype. The rearrangement joins TRBV29-1 to TRBJ2-1; the match to TRBD2 covers 11 bases. V shed 6 bases and J 4 bases; nucleotides not matched to a gene: 5. This CDR3 is 14 amino acids long. Germline loops: CDR1 SQVTM, CDR2 ANQGSEA. Here the CDR3 DNA reads TGCAGCGTGGGAACTAGCGGGAGATACAATGAGCAGTTCTTC. Translated, it gives CSVGTSGRYNEQFF.

The chain joins TRBV5-1 to TRBJ2-3; no reliable D call. Germline V gene data show CDR1 as SGHRS and CDR2 as YFSETQ. Between the trimmed V and J ends, which lost 3 bases and 1 base, there was a span of 12 bases. The CDR3 spans 15 residues. CDR3 in DNA: TGCGCCAGCAGCTCACCAACCCGGGGCACAGATACGCAGTATTTT. This encodes CASSSPTRGTDTQYF.

V is TRBV20-1 and J is TRBJ2-7; D perhaps matches TRBD1 (5 bases). The CDR3 contains 15 residues. Germline V gene sequence: CDR1 DFQATT, CDR2 SNEGSKA (reference sequence). V was cut by 2 bases and J by 0 bases, with 14 bases left in between. CDR3 nucleotides: TGCAGTGCTAGACGTCGACAGTTCTTCTCCTACGAGCAGTACTTC. It yields the protein CSARRRQFFSYEQYF.

V usage is TRBV27 and J usage is TRBJ2-7, with D hard to call. Trimming removed 2 bases at V and 3 bases at J, with 14 bases between. Germline lookup yields CDR1 MNHEY and CDR2 SMNVEV (reference sequence). This CDR3 comprises 15 residues. The CDR3 DNA reads as TGTGCCAGCAGTTTAACCCTCCCGATCGGCTACGAGCAGTACTTC. It is translated as CASSLTLPIGYEQYF.

V is TRBV5-1 and J is TRBJ2-5; D is perhaps TRBD1 (5 bases). Trimming stripped 0 bases from V and 5 bases from J, with 14 bases between. The germline V gene has CDR1 SGHRS and CDR2 YFSETQ. The CDR3 sequence is 15 residues long. The DNA of the CDR3 is TGCGCCAGCAGCTTGGTCCCAGGGCTTACGGAGACCCAGTACTTC. Translation gives CASSLVPGLTETQYF.

The chain employs TRBV2 and TRBJ2-3; D is unresolved. Germline-derived CDR1 and CDR2 are SNHLY and FYNNEI. The CDR3 totals 17 residues. Trimming cost V 2 bases and J 4 bases, with 19 bases left between them. CDR3 protein: CASSESSTSTPADTQYF. CDR3 bases: TGTGCCAGCAGTGAATCCTCGACGAGCACTCCGGCAGATACGCAGTATTTT.

Remarks on this clonotype: A read error may account for a junction end that differs from germline. The chain has TRBV11-1 and TRBJ2-7, with D possibly being TRBD1 (6 bases). The germline gives CDR1 SGHAT, CDR2 FQDESV (reference sequence). CDR3 length: 12 amino acids. The CDR3 loop reads CASSSQGYEQNF. The CDR3 coding sequence is TGTGCCAGCAGTTCACAGGGTTACGAGCAGAACTTC.

This clonotype was counted between two and nine times. The chain employs TRBV30 and TRBJ1-1, with 9 bases aligning to TRBD1. V trimming: 1 base; J trimming: 1 base; junction bases outside the gene matches: 4. CDR1 GTSNPN and CDR2 SVGIG come from the germline V gene (reference sequence). The CDR3 consists of 15 residues. CDR3 DNA sequence: TGTGCCTGGAGTGCCGGGACAGGGCCGAACACTGAAGCTTTCTTT. It encodes CAWSAGTGPNTEAFF.

The chain has TRBV2 and TRBJ1-5, with no clear D. CDR3 size: 13 residues. The ends were cut back, 7 bases at V and 5 bases at J, with 12 bases in the middle. Germline V gene lookup returns CDR1 SNHLY and CDR2 FYNNEI. Here the CDR3 reads CASNIFTDQPQHF. DNA of the CDR3: TGTGCCAGCAACATATTTACCGATCAGCCCCAGCATTTT. The full variable domain, rest sourced from reference TRBV2 and TRBJ1-5, is EPEVTQTPSHQVTQMGQEVILRCVPISNHLYFYWYRQILGQKVEFLVSFYNNEISEKSEIFDDQFSVERPDGSNFTLKIRSTKLEDSAMYFCASNIFTDQPQHFGDGTRLSIL.

This clonotype was observed a few times. CDR3 sequence: CASSLALGRTGELFF. As DNA, the CDR3 is TGTGCCAGCAGCTTAGCCCTGGGGCGGACCGGGGAGCTGTTTTTT. The genes are TRBV11-2 and TRBJ2-2; perhaps TRBD1 as D (5 bases). This CDR3 comprises 15 residues. V was trimmed by 1 base and J by 5 bases, leaving 11 bases between them. Germline CDR1 is SGHAT and CDR2 is FQNNGV.

This clonotype was detected many times. This chain connects TRBV15 to TRBJ2-7; 7 bases match TRBD1. CDR1 and CDR2 from the germline V gene are LNHNV and YYDKDF (reference sequence). This CDR3 spans 16 amino acids. With 0 bases clipped from V and 3 bases from J, the junction kept 8 bases outside the gene matches. CDR3 bases: TGTGCCACCAGCAGAGACACGACAGGGTCAAGCTACGAGCAGTACTTC. This codes for CATSRDTTGSSYEQYF.

This clonotype was seen only a few times. The CDR3 is CASSFRRSGTPVKAVNTEAFF. In DNA, the CDR3 is TGTGCCAGCAGCTTTAGAAGATCCGGGACGCCCGTAAAGGCCGTAAACACTGAAGCTTTCTTT. This chain connects TRBV11-2 to TRBJ1-1, with a weak D call TRBD1 (5 bases). Germline loops: CDR1 SGHAT, CDR2 FQNNGV. The CDR3 loop spans 21 amino acids. V was clipped by 3 bases and J by 2 bases, with 31 bases between them.

This clonotype was counted only a few times. The rearrangement uses TRBV7-2 and TRBJ2-1, with D possibly being TRBD2 (6 bases). The CDR3 runs to 16 residues. Germline V gene data show CDR1 as SGHTA and CDR2 as FQGNSA. Trimming shortened V by 6 bases and J by 4 bases, and 19 bases separated the two germline ends. The CDR3 spells CASSWSGPTVYNEQFF. CDR3 bases: TGTGCCAGCAGTTGGAGCGGGCCGACGGTATACAATGAGCAGTTCTTC.

This clonotype has just a few counts. The V and J genes are TRBV5-1 and TRBJ2-1, with TRBD1 matching 7 bases. The CDR3 is 15 amino acids. Germline V CDR1 and CDR2: SGHRS, YFSETQ. V was pared by 0 bases and J by 4 bases, with 4 bases of the junction left unmatched. CDR3 amino acids: CASSLGGTDYNEQFF. The CDR3 DNA follows: TGCGCCAGCAGCTTGGGGGGGACAGATTACAATGAGCAGTTCTTC. The full variable domain, in which reference TRBV5-1 and TRBJ2-1 provide the parts outside the CDR3, is KAGVTQTPRYLIKTRGQQVTLSCSPISGHRSVSWYQQTPGQGLQFLFEYFSETQRNKGNFPGRFSGRQFSNSRSEMNVSTLELGDSALYLCASSLGGTDYNEQFFGPGTRLTVL.

This clonotype came up a few times. The CDR3 DNA reads TGCGCCAGCAGCCCCAACCCCGTCGGACTAGCGGGACTCTACGAGCAGTACTTC. This gives the protein CASSPNPVGLAGLYEQYF. The V and J genes are TRBV5-1 and TRBJ2-7; 12 bases are a match to TRBD2. The germline V gene encodes CDR1 SGHRS and CDR2 YFSETQ. V was clipped by 4 bases and J by 3 bases; unmatched bases: 14. This CDR3 is built from 18 residues.

This clonotype came up a few times. This rearrangement joins TRBV30 to TRBJ2-3; possible D gene TRBD1, 5 bases. Germline V gene lookup returns CDR1 GTSNPN and CDR2 SVGIG (reference sequence). The V end lost 0 bases, the J end lost 5 bases, and 9 bases lay between the germline ends. The CDR3 sequence is 13 residues long. DNA for the CDR3: TGTGCCTGGAGTGTACTCAGGGTAGATACGCAGTATTTT. Encoded protein: CAWSVLRVDTQYF.

In this sample, this clonotype turned up a few times. This chain joins TRBV5-1 and TRBJ2-1; D may be TRBD2 (6 bases). Germline-derived CDR1 and CDR2 are SGHRS and YFSETQ. V was shortened by 7 bases and J by 12 bases, with 20 bases between the two germline ends. The CDR3 loop spans 13 amino acids. CDR3 bases: TGCGCCAGCTCTAGACTAGAGACGACGGCGCAGTTCTTC. It translates to CASSRLETTAQFF.

This clonotype came up a few times. V gene TRBV7-8 combines with J gene TRBJ1-2; no definite D call. This CDR3 has 14 amino acids. V lost 3 bases and J lost 4, with 12 bases in between. Germline V gene lookup returns CDR1 SGHVS and CDR2 FQNEAQ. CDR3 nucleotides: TGTGCCAGCAGCTTTGACTGGGGTTCCTATGGCTACACCTTC. Its protein product is CASSFDWGSYGYTF.

Only a few counts were recorded for this clonotype. The V call is TRBV5-1, the J call TRBJ2-7; the D gene is possibly TRBD2 (6 bases). Trimming removed 4 bases at V and 7 bases at J, with 27 bases between. The CDR3 has 17 residues. CDR1 is SGHRS and CDR2 is YFSETQ in the germline V gene. CDR3 loop: CASSPRPRDLDKWEQYF. CDR3 sequence (DNA): TGCGCCAGCAGCCCGAGGCCCAGGGACTTGGACAAGTGGGAGCAGTACTTC.

The V gene is TRBV4-1, the J gene TRBJ2-4, with D possibly being TRBD2 (6 bases). Trimming cost V 3 bases and J 2 bases, with 11 bases left between them. Germline V gene sequence: CDR1 MGHRA, CDR2 YSYEKL. CDR3 length equals 15 residues. CDR3 sequence: CASSHGRVSKNIQYF. The CDR3 DNA reads TGCGCCAGCAGCCACGGGAGAGTGTCCAAAAACATTCAGTACTTC.

There are a few counts of this clonotype. The chain uses TRBV14 and TRBJ2-7, with D maybe TRBD2 (6 bases). Trimming cost V 0 bases and J 6 bases, with 18 bases left between them. Germline values: CDR1 SGHDN, CDR2 FVKESK. The CDR3 has 16 residues. CDR3 sequence: CASSQEGVFGRLEQYF. CDR3 DNA sequence: TGTGCCAGCAGCCAAGAGGGAGTCTTCGGGAGACTCGAGCAGTACTTC.

The rearrangement links TRBV5-1 to TRBJ2-5; a weak D match, TRBD1 (5 bases). This CDR3 comprises 14 residues. V lost 4 bases, J lost 2 bases, and 12 bases lay in between. The V gene's germline CDR1 is SGHRS and CDR2 YFSETQ. The CDR3 region has the DNA TGCGCCAGCAGCCAAGGACACAGACAAGAGACCCAGTACTTC. It is translated as CASSQGHRQETQYF.

The J gene is TRBJ2-7, the V gene TRBV4-1; 10 bases agree with TRBD2. The CDR3 is 15 amino acids. The trim removed 3 bases at V and 2 bases at J, leaving 4 bases unmatched. Germline V gives CDR1 MGHRA, CDR2 YSYEKL. The chain's CDR3 is CASSHLAGAPYEQYF. The CDR3 DNA reads TGCGCCAGCAGCCACCTAGCGGGAGCCCCCTACGAGCAGTACTTC.

There are a few counts of this clonotype. As DNA, the CDR3 is TGTGCCAGCAGCTGGGGACTAGCGCGGGAGCAGTACTTC. Translating gives CASSWGLAREQYF. The chain couples TRBV7-9 to TRBJ2-7, with 10 bases identical to TRBD2. Germline CDR1 and CDR2: SEHNR and FQNEAQ (reference sequence). The CDR3 has 13 residues. V trimming: 4 bases; J trimming: 7 bases; junction bases outside the gene matches: 4.

This clonotype was counted between two and nine times. CDR3: CASSLEGTGGSADTQYF. The CDR3 bases are TGTGCCAGCAGTTTAGAGGGAACGGGAGGGAGCGCAGATACGCAGTATTTT. This chain links TRBV12-3 or TRBV12-4 with TRBJ2-3, with 8 bases identical to TRBD2. This CDR3 has 17 residues. The junction had 10 bases not matched to a gene; V was cut back by 1 base and J by 4 bases.

This clonotype was counted between two and nine times. V usage is TRBV20-1 and J usage is TRBJ2-1, with TRBD2 matching over 8 bases. V was clipped by 6 bases and J by 7 bases; unmatched bases: 11. The CDR3 is 14 amino acids. Germline V gene data show CDR1 as DFQATT and CDR2 as SNEGSKA (reference sequence). The CDR3 protein is CSATAGTSYNEQFF. The CDR3 DNA reads as TGCAGTGCGACGGCCGGGACTAGTTATAATGAGCAGTTCTTC.

The table lists this clonotype with a count of one. The V and J genes are TRBV15 and TRBJ2-3, with D hard to call. This CDR3 has 13 residues. Germline CDR1 and CDR2: LNHNV and YYDKDF (reference sequence). V lost 0 bases to trimming and J lost 4 bases, with 5 bases between them. CDR3 loop: CATSRDQADTQYF. The CDR3 DNA sequence: TGTGCCACCAGCAGAGATCAAGCAGATACGCAGTATTTT.

The sample holds a few counts of this clonotype. This chain uses TRBV4-1 with TRBJ2-7; D gene uncertain. The CDR3 is 15 amino acids. In germline, CDR1 is MGHRA, CDR2 YSYEKL. V shed 0 bases and J shed 6 bases, with 15 bases lying between them. CDR3 sequence reads: CASSQEIRQPSEQYF. The CDR3 bases are TGCGCCAGCAGCCAAGAAATTCGTCAACCAAGCGAGCAGTACTTC.

The chain recombines TRBV5-8 with TRBJ2-1; weak D call: TRBD2 (6 bases). With 2 bases removed from V and 10 bases from J, the gap between germline ends came to 22 bases. Germline loops: CDR1 SGHTS, CDR2 YDEGEE. This CDR3 region has 16 residues. CDR3 region: CASSFGAGRLLGEQFF. The CDR3, as DNA: TGTGCCAGCAGCTTTGGGGCGGGACGCTTGCTTGGGGAGCAGTTCTTC.

V gene TRBV7-9 combines with J gene TRBJ2-7, with D perhaps matching TRBD1 (6 bases). There are 14 residues in the CDR3. Trimming cost V 3 bases and J 6 bases, with 15 bases left between them. The germline gives CDR1 SEHNR, CDR2 FQNEAQ (reference sequence). In DNA form, the CDR3 reads TGTGCCAGCAGCTTCTTGGACAGAGACATCGAGCAGTACTTC. It yields the protein CASSFLDRDIEQYF.